The T cell receptor beta chain described here comes from a study of blood T cell repertoires in COVID-19. Overall study context: Samples of COVID-19 (acute and convalescent) were obtained from the United States, Italy and Spain. Nucleic acid was either cDNA or gDNA, and it came from T cells, B-cell-depleted T cells, or PBMCs.

The V and J ends lost 5 bases and 2 bases respectively, with 7 bases between them. The CDR3 has 13 residues. Germline values: CDR1 MDHEN, CDR2 SYDVKM. Participants had their cohort set by participant-reported clinical history. Clones were sequenced by immunoSEQ multiplex PCR, and TCRdb holds only the in-frame ones, with some missing. The repertoire holds about 220,000 clones, with around 87% as singletons. The receptor's source is a woman under 30 in a cohort exposed to, infected with or recovered from COVID-19 (not recorded which). The chain is built from TRBV28 and TRBJ2-1, with D unresolved. Sample: PBMCs or T cells enriched from blood (not recorded which). The CDR3 sequence is CASSPPAYNEQFF. The CDR3 bases are TGTGCCAGCAGTCCCCCTGCCTACAATGAGCAGTTCTTC.